The 27 T cell receptor beta chains below come from one sample, sequenced in a study of sequential checkpoint blockade in melanoma. Treatment indicated: randomized to nivolumab then ipilimumab (arm A) or the reverse (arm B). Repertoires were generated with immunoSEQ multiplex PCR, while TCRdb's copy carries only in-frame clones and drops some. The sample holds 25,000 to 30,000 clones, 70% to 80% seen once. This material consisted of CD8+ T cells sorted from blood (inferred from file names), taken from a patient given nivolumab and ipilimumab in sequence. These receptors originate from a human donor with melanoma.

This chain links TRBV5-4 with TRBJ2-1; D uncertain. V was trimmed by 4 bases and J by 4 bases, leaving 12 bases between them. The germline V gene encodes CDR1 SGHNT and CDR2 YYREEE (reference sequence). This CDR3 comprises 14 residues. CDR3 protein: CASSPGGLYNEQFF. Here the CDR3 DNA reads TGTGCCAGCAGCCCAGGTGGTCTATACAATGAGCAGTTCTTC.

This chain uses TRBV5-1 with TRBJ1-1, with unresolved D. CDR1 is SGHRS, CDR2 YFSETQ, per germline. Trimming stripped 3 bases from V and 1 base from J, with 10 bases between. The CDR3 length is 14 residues. CDR3 loop: CASSSEAGNTEAFF. The CDR3 DNA reads as TGCGCCAGCAGCTCGGAGGCCGGGAACACTGAAGCTTTCTTT.

The chain has TRBV4-1 and TRBJ2-3, with 11 bases matching TRBD2. This CDR3 is 18 amino acids long. V was clipped by 4 bases and J by 1 base; unmatched bases: 10. Germline CDR1 reads MGHRA; CDR2 reads YSYEKL. CDR3 nucleotides: TGCGCCAGCAGCCGGGGACTAGCGGCCCCGCTTGGCACAGATACGCAGTATTTT. Protein sequence: CASSRGLAAPLGTDTQYF.

This chain links TRBV19 with TRBJ2-2, with D possibly being TRBD1 (5 bases). This CDR3 comprises 14 residues. Trimming removed 3 bases from V and 3 bases from J, with 8 bases in between. CDR1 is LNHDA and CDR2 is SQIVND in the germline V gene (reference sequence). This CDR3 reads CASSIIGDTGELFF. The CDR3 coding sequence is TGTGCCAGTAGTATCATAGGGGACACCGGGGAGCTGTTTTTT.

The chain joins TRBV9 to TRBJ2-1; weak D call: TRBD2 (5 bases). The ends were cut back, 4 bases at V and 7 bases at J, with 12 bases in the middle. Germline lookup yields CDR1 SGDLS and CDR2 YYNGEE. The CDR3 totals 13 residues. The CDR3 region has the DNA TGTGCCAGCAGCCCTTATGGGAGAAATGAGCAGTTCTTC. Its protein is CASSPYGRNEQFF.

This chain uses TRBV7-9 with TRBJ2-7, with TRBD1 as a possible D gene (5 bases). The CDR3 length is 13 residues. The germline V gene has CDR1 SEHNR and CDR2 FQNEAQ (reference sequence). Trimming left V 6 bases short and J 2 bases short, with 11 bases between. CDR3 amino acids: CASRGQWAYEQYF. The CDR3 DNA sequence: TGTGCCAGCAGAGGACAATGGGCCTACGAGCAGTACTTC.

CDR3 nucleotides: TGTGCCAGCAGTCTAGCGGGAGGCGGGGAGACCCAGTACTTC. This translates into CASSLAGGGETQYF. The chain joins TRBV6-5 to TRBJ2-5, with 11 bases that match TRBD2. This CDR3 comprises 14 residues. The V segment lost 5 bases and the J segment 5 bases; nucleotides outside the gene matches: 4. Germline CDR1 and CDR2: MNHEY and SVGAGI.

V usage is TRBV7-8 and J usage is TRBJ2-7; D perhaps matches TRBD1 (5 bases). V lost 2 bases and J lost 5, with 7 bases in between. There are 12 residues in the CDR3. Germline-derived CDR1 and CDR2 are SGHVS and FQNEAQ. The CDR3: CASSLRGNEQYF. In DNA form, the CDR3 reads TGTGCCAGCAGCTTAAGGGGAAACGAGCAGTACTTC.

To note about this clone: Without the conserved terminal phenylalanine or tryptophan, this CDR3 likely stems from a read error. J is TRBJ2-7 and V is TRBV10-2, with 7 bases fitting TRBD2. V lost 10 bases, J lost 0 bases, and 6 bases stayed unmatched. Germline CDR1 reads WSHSY; CDR2 reads SAAADI. The CDR3 is 13 residues long. In DNA form, the CDR3 reads TGCGCCACCGGACTAGGTAGCTCCTACGAGCAGTACCTC. Residues: CATGLGSSYEQYL.

The rearrangement joins TRBV28 to TRBJ2-7, with 9 bases fitting TRBD1. Germline CDR1 MDHEN, CDR2 SYDVKM. V lost 4 bases, J lost 6 bases, and 7 bases stayed unmatched. The CDR3 loop spans 14 amino acids. CDR3 protein: CASSSTGGVSEQYF. The CDR3 nucleotides are TGTGCCAGCAGTTCTACAGGGGGCGTCTCCGAGCAGTACTTC.

The chain combines TRBV4-2 with TRBJ1-1; D is possibly TRBD1 (5 bases). This CDR3 comprises 15 residues. The germline gives CDR1 LGHNA, CDR2 YNFKEQ. The V end lost 4 bases, the J end lost 1 base, and 13 bases lay between the germline ends. CDR3 sequence: CASSRVLDRNTEAFF. The CDR3 nucleotides are TGTGCCAGCAGCCGGGTCCTAGACAGGAACACTGAAGCTTTCTTT.

V is TRBV6-5 and J is TRBJ2-2, with D hard to call. The CDR3 is 12 residues long. From germline, CDR1 is MNHEY and CDR2 SVGAGI. V was cut by 6 bases and J by 1 base, with 3 bases left in between. CDR3 loop: CASRLNTGELFF. The CDR3 nucleotides read TGTGCCAGCAGACTGAACACCGGGGAGCTGTTTTTT.

This chain connects TRBV5-6 to TRBJ2-1; 9 bases are a match to TRBD2. CDR3 length: 15 residues. The germline gives CDR1 SGHDT, CDR2 YYEEEE. The J segment lost 5 bases and the V segment lost 0 bases, leaving 3 bases of the junction unmatched. The CDR3 sequence is CASSLVAGANNEQFF. DNA of the CDR3: TGTGCCAGCAGCTTGGTAGCGGGGGCGAACAATGAGCAGTTCTTC.

This clone was recorded once. This chain uses TRBV4-1 with TRBJ2-5; D is ambiguous. V lost 2 bases and J 6 bases, leaving 13 bases between the germline ends. This CDR3 has 14 amino acids. The germline V gene has CDR1 MGHRA and CDR2 YSYEKL. The CDR3 loop reads CASSQNNSPKTQYF. The CDR3 DNA sequence: TGCGCCAGCAGCCAAAACAACAGCCCTAAGACCCAGTACTTC.

The chain is built from TRBV28 and TRBJ1-2; TRBD1 is a possible D gene (5 bases). The V gene lost 7 bases and the J gene lost 5 bases, with 8 bases spanning the gap. The CDR3 contains 11 residues. Germline CDR1 is MDHEN and CDR2 is SYDVKM. CDR3 region: CASIGVYGYTF. CDR3 DNA: TGTGCCAGCATAGGGGTGTATGGCTACACCTTC.

The chain has TRBV19 and TRBJ2-7; 7 nucleotides agree with TRBD1. Germline trimming cut 5 bases from V and 2 bases from J; bases unmatched to any gene: 6. CDR1 is LNHDA, CDR2 SQIVND, per germline (reference sequence). The CDR3 is 14 residues long. DNA of the CDR3: TGTGCCAGTAGTGAAGGGGGCGCCCCCTACGAGCAGTACTTC. The encoded protein is CASSEGGAPYEQYF.

DNA for the CDR3: TGTGCCAGCAGTTTCGGATTCGGGACAGAGTTTATGAACACTGAAGCTTTCTTT. This codes for CASSFGFGTEFMNTEAFF. The V and J genes are TRBV28 and TRBJ1-1; TRBD1 matches at 7 bases. This CDR3 has 18 amino acids. The V gene end was trimmed by 3 bases and the J gene end by 0 bases; junction bases not matched to a gene: 13. Germline CDR1 is MDHEN and CDR2 is SYDVKM.

The rearrangement joins TRBV9 to TRBJ2-1; no definite D call. Germline V gene data show CDR1 as SGDLS and CDR2 as YYNGEE. V was clipped by 6 bases and J by 9 bases, with 10 bases between them. CDR3 size: 11 residues. The CDR3 loop is CASKRGSEQFF. CDR3 nucleotide sequence: TGTGCCAGCAAAAGAGGAAGTGAGCAGTTCTTC. The full variable domain, its missing parts supplied by reference TRBV9 and TRBJ2-1, is DSGVTQTPKHLITATGQRVTLRCSPRSGDLSVYWYQQSLDQGLQFLIQYYNGEERAKGNILERFSAQQFPDLHSELNLSSLELGDSALYFCASKRGSEQFFGPGTRLTVL.

The V call is TRBV6-1, the J call TRBJ2-4, with 7 bases matching TRBD1. The CDR3 extends over 15 amino acids. CDR1 is MNHNS and CDR2 is SASEGT in the germline V gene. Trimming removed 7 bases from V and 5 bases from J; junction bases left unmatched: 11. The CDR3 region has the DNA TGTGCCAGCACAGCCATAGGGACAGTAGAAAACATTCAGTACTTC. It specifies CASTAIGTVENIQYF.

The gene calls are TRBV4-3 and TRBJ1-4, with a possible D match to TRBD1 (5 bases). Germline V gives CDR1 LGHNA, CDR2 YSLEER. The ends were cut back, 1 base at V and 8 bases at J, with 11 bases in the middle. The length of the CDR3 is 14 residues. The CDR3 here is CASSQVGGVEKLFF. CDR3 nucleotide sequence: TGCGCCAGCAGCCAAGTGGGGGGAGTAGAAAAACTGTTTTTT.

This clone was counted only a few times. The CDR3 protein is CAISEPSSYEQYF. CDR3 DNA: TGTGCCATCAGTGAGCCCTCGTCCTACGAGCAGTACTTC. The chain is built from TRBV10-3 and TRBJ2-7; D is unresolved. Germline lookup yields CDR1 ENHRY and CDR2 SYGVKD. Deletions cut 2 bases from V and 1 base from J, with 6 bases between. CDR3 length: 13 amino acids.

The DNA of the CDR3 is TGTGCCAGCTCACCCACGGACAGGGGAGGGCACGAGCAGTACTTC. It is translated as CASSPTDRGGHEQYF. The chain has TRBV18 and TRBJ2-7; 9 bases fit TRBD1. Germline V gene lookup returns CDR1 KGHSH and CDR2 LQKENI. The CDR3 covers 15 residues. V trimming: 3 bases; J trimming: 5 bases; junction bases outside the gene matches: 8.

The count of this clone is one. CDR3 nucleotides: TGTGCCAGTAGTATGGCAGGGATGAATGAGCAGTTCTTC. It codes for CASSMAGMNEQFF. This rearrangement joins TRBV19 to TRBJ2-1; D perhaps matches TRBD1 (5 bases). Germline CDR1 reads LNHDA; CDR2 reads SQIVND (reference sequence). V gave up 3 bases and J gave up 7 bases, with 10 bases separating them. The CDR3 runs to 13 residues.

CDR3 nucleotide sequence: TGTGCCAGCAGCCAAGACAGGGGGTATGGCTACACCTTC. Amino acid sequence: CASSQDRGYGYTF. The rearrangement joins TRBV7-2 to TRBJ1-2; 9 bases fit TRBD1. Germline V gives CDR1 SGHTA, CDR2 FQGNSA. V shed 5 bases, J shed 5 bases, and the junction held 3 bases outside the gene matches. The CDR3 totals 13 residues.

The rearrangement links TRBV27 to TRBJ1-1; perhaps TRBD1 as D (6 bases). The CDR3 extends over 17 amino acids. The germline V and J ends were trimmed by 6 bases and 1 base, with 21 bases remaining between them. CDR1 is MNHEY and CDR2 is SMNVEV in the germline V gene (reference sequence). This CDR3 is CASSLQGRRKKNTEAFF. The DNA of the CDR3 is TGTGCCAGCAGCCTACAGGGACGAAGAAAGAAGAACACTGAAGCTTTCTTT.

The gene calls are TRBV7-8 and TRBJ2-4; D is uncertain. Germline V gives CDR1 SGHVS, CDR2 FQNEAQ. The V end lost 5 bases, the J end lost 2 bases, and 16 bases lay between the germline ends. CDR3 size: 16 residues. CDR3: CASSRFSSLSKNIQYF. CDR3 coding DNA: TGTGCCAGCAGCCGCTTTTCAAGCCTATCCAAAAACATTCAGTACTTC. Based on the CDR3 plus reference TRBV7-8 and TRBJ2-4, the full variable domain is GAGVSQSPRYKVAKRGQDVALRCDPISGHVSLFWYQQALGQGPEFLTYFQNEAQLDKSGLPSDRFFAERPEGSVSTLKIQRTQQEDSAVYLCASSRFSSLSKNIQYFGAGTRLSVL.

The chain links TRBV19 to TRBJ1-2; D remains ambiguous. V lost 5 bases to trimming and J lost 4 bases, with 14 bases between them. The CDR3 is 14 amino acids. Germline CDR1 and CDR2: LNHDA and SQIVND (reference sequence). The CDR3 loop is CASSSWAVLYGYTF. The DNA for the CDR3 is TGTGCCAGTAGTTCCTGGGCCGTTCTCTATGGCTACACCTTC.